These 29 T cell receptor beta chains share one sample of origin, sequenced in a study of regulatory T cells in long-lasting Graves disease. CDR3-region Arm-PCR and iRepertoire HTBI primers produced the TCR beta libraries. One entry per CDR3 protein results from TCRdb running MiXCR on the multiplex PCR reads. The top ten clones hold less than 25% of a sample with about 400,000 distinct CDR3 sequences, less than 25% of them seen once. The time point here: persistent/refractory GD, antithyroid drugs over 5 years with positive TRAb. Following extraction of RNA from PBMCs, that RNA was used to make the TCR library. This sample comprised peripheral blood mononuclear cells (PBMCs), obtained when the disease was refractory, from a patient treated with antithyroid drugs. The origin of the receptors is a female donor with Graves disease.

This clonotype was observed many times. The chain carries TRBV27 and TRBJ2-7, with 7 bases lining up with TRBD2. The CDR3 runs 15 residues. Looked up from germline, CDR1 is MNHEY and CDR2 is SMNVEV (reference sequence). Germline trimming cut 6 bases from V and 2 bases from J; bases unmatched to any gene: 10. The DNA for the CDR3 is TGTGCCAGCAGGGTAGCGGGTGCTTCAACCTACGAGCAGTACTTC. As protein: CASRVAGASTYEQYF.

The rearrangement links TRBV16 to TRBJ2-1; D is perhaps TRBD2 (5 bases). V was cut by 7 bases and J by 3 bases, with 13 bases left in between. Germline values: CDR1 KGHSY, CDR2 FQNENV. The CDR3 has 14 amino acids. The CDR3 is CASTSRGGYNEQFF. The CDR3 bases are TGTGCCAGCACCTCTCGTGGAGGCTACAATGAGCAGTTCTTC.

This clonotype was recorded many times. The CDR3 coding sequence is TGTGCCACCAGTGACGTAGATAGCAATCAGCCCCAGCATTTT. Encoded protein: CATSDVDSNQPQHF. The chain carries TRBV24-1 and TRBJ1-5; D is ambiguous. The CDR3 is 14 residues long. The germline V gene encodes CDR1 KGHDR and CDR2 SFDVKD. With 4 bases removed from V and 0 bases from J, the gap between germline ends came to 6 bases.

This clonotype was seen only a few times. The chain couples TRBV6-1 to TRBJ1-1; 9 nucleotides match TRBD1. In germline, CDR1 is MNHNS, CDR2 SASEGT. There are 16 residues in the CDR3. With V trimmed by 8 bases and J by 5 bases, 15 bases remained unmatched. The CDR3 coding sequence is TGTGCCAGCCTTCAAGATTGGGGGACAGGGAAGACTGAAGCTTTCTTT. Encoded protein: CASLQDWGTGKTEAFF.

This clonotype was seen a single time. J is TRBJ2-5 and V is TRBV28, with 12 bases that match TRBD2. Germline CDR1 MDHEN, CDR2 SYDVKM. The CDR3 consists of 15 residues. The junction had 5 bases not matched to a gene; V was cut back by 5 bases and J by 4 bases. The CDR3: CASSEEGLAGETQYF. CDR3 bases: TGTGCCAGCAGTGAGGAGGGACTAGCGGGAGAGACCCAGTACTTC.

V is TRBV28 and J is TRBJ2-7, with D unresolved. This CDR3 is built from 11 residues. The germline gives CDR1 MDHEN, CDR2 SYDVKM. Trimming removed 10 bases at V and 1 base at J, with 8 bases between. The CDR3 DNA reads TGTGCCAACAAGACTTCCTACGAGCAGTACTTC. It codes for CANKTSYEQYF.

This rearrangement joins TRBV25-1 to TRBJ1-1; possible D gene TRBD1, 6 bases. Germline V gene data show CDR1 as MGHDK and CDR2 as SYGVNS. V was trimmed by 2 bases and J by 5 bases, leaving 15 bases between them. This CDR3 is 15 amino acids long. CDR3 loop: CASSEVTGGWTEAFF. DNA of the CDR3: TGTGCCAGCAGTGAAGTGACAGGAGGCTGGACTGAAGCTTTCTTT.

This clonotype was recorded at least ten times. The germline gene is not matched at one end of the junction; a read error may be the cause. The V gene is TRBV7-9, the J gene TRBJ2-5; 9 nucleotides agree with TRBD1. The CDR3 loop spans 14 amino acids. Germline V gives CDR1 SEHNR, CDR2 FQNEAQ (reference sequence). CDR3 nucleotide sequence: TGTGCCAGCAGTTTAGTGGGGACAGGGGAGACCCAGTACTTC. Protein: CASSLVGTGETQYF.

V usage is TRBV20-1 and J usage is TRBJ2-7, with 8 positions matching TRBD2. CDR3 length: 15 residues. V dropped 0 bases and J dropped 3; count of bases not matched to a gene: 7. The V gene's germline CDR1 is DFQATT and CDR2 SNEGSKA (reference sequence). The CDR3 spells CSARDQRSGGYEQYF. CDR3 in DNA: TGCAGTGCTAGAGATCAAAGGAGCGGGGGCTACGAGCAGTACTTC.

The V gene is TRBV4-3, the J gene TRBJ2-2; 11 nucleotides align to TRBD1. Trimming removed 3 bases from V and 3 bases from J; junction bases left unmatched: 9. The CDR3 consists of 18 residues. Germline-derived CDR1 and CDR2 are LGHNA and YSLEER. The CDR3: CASSQYSGTGGDTGELFF. CDR3 nucleotides: TGCGCCAGCAGCCAGTACAGCGGGACAGGGGGGGACACCGGGGAGCTGTTTTTT.

This clonotype was counted a few times. The V gene is TRBV19, the J gene TRBJ2-7; 16 positions match TRBD2. J was trimmed by 6 bases and V by 6 bases; bases with no gene match: 8. Germline CDR1 reads LNHDA; CDR2 reads SQIVND (reference sequence). CDR3 size: 16 residues. The CDR3 bases are TGTGCCAGTAGCGGGACTAGCGGGAGGGCCTCGGCCGAGCAGTACTTC. Encoded protein: CASSGTSGRASAEQYF.

This clonotype was found many times. The chain links TRBV27 to TRBJ2-7; 11 nucleotides align to TRBD2. The V segment lost 5 bases and the J segment 0 bases; nucleotides outside the gene matches: 6. This CDR3 spans 16 amino acids. Germline CDR1 reads MNHEY; CDR2 reads SMNVEV (reference sequence). The CDR3, as DNA: TGTGCCAGCAGTCCCCGACTAGCGGGAAACTCCTACGAGCAGTACTTC. The encoded protein is CASSPRLAGNSYEQYF.

The chain joins TRBV18 to TRBJ2-5; TRBD2 matches 9 bases. V trimming: 1 base; J trimming: 3 bases; junction bases outside the gene matches: 9. In germline, CDR1 is KGHSH, CDR2 LQKENI. This CDR3 has 17 residues. The CDR3 here is CASSPRNLAGVEETQYF. The CDR3 DNA follows: TGTGCCAGCTCACCACGTAACTTAGCGGGAGTAGAAGAGACCCAGTACTTC.

This clonotype has a handful of counts. The chain uses TRBV3-1 and TRBJ1-2; D is uncertain. Per germline, CDR1 LGHDT and CDR2 YNNKEL (reference sequence). V lost 4 bases and J 3 bases, leaving 3 bases between the germline ends. This CDR3 has 11 amino acids. CDR3 region: CASSRYYGYTF. CDR3 bases: TGTGCCAGCAGCCGGTACTATGGCTACACCTTC.

In this sample, this clonotype turned up a few times. The gene calls are TRBV28 and TRBJ1-1; D gene uncertain. This CDR3 contains 13 residues. V was cut by 1 base and J by 2 bases, with 5 bases left in between. Germline assignment: CDR1 MDHEN and CDR2 SYDVKM. The CDR3 DNA sequence: TGTGCCAGCAGTTTATATGACAACACTGAAGCTTTCTTT. It encodes CASSLYDNTEAFF.

This clonotype was counted at least ten times. This chain uses TRBV7-2 with TRBJ2-2; D not certain. This CDR3 has 14 amino acids. The germline V gene has CDR1 SGHTA and CDR2 FQGNSA. V was clipped by 1 base and J by 5 bases, with 8 bases between them. The CDR3 nucleotides read TGTGCCAGCAGCTTAGTAGGTAGTACCGGGGAGCTGTTTTTT. As protein: CASSLVGSTGELFF.

This sequence joins TRBV5-5 and TRBJ2-6; D tentatively fits TRBD1 or TRBD2 (5 bases each). V lost 4 bases and J lost 4, with 15 bases in between. The germline CDR1 and CDR2 sequences are SGHKS and YYEKEE (reference sequence). The CDR3 sequence is 16 residues long. The chain's CDR3 is CASSGRRGGGANVLTF. As DNA, the CDR3 is TGTGCCAGCAGCGGGAGAAGGGGCGGGGGGGCCAACGTCCTGACTTTC.

This clonotype was seen a single time. The CDR3 is CASSGDNYNEQFF. CDR3 DNA sequence: TGCGCCAGCAGCGGGGACAACTACAATGAGCAGTTCTTC. This rearrangement joins TRBV5-1 to TRBJ2-1; a weak D match, TRBD1 (6 bases). CDR1 SGHRS and CDR2 YFSETQ come from the germline V gene. The CDR3 contains 13 residues. Trimming took 4 bases from V and 3 from J, leaving 8 bases between them. The whole variable domain, remainder taken from reference TRBV5-1 and TRBJ2-1, is KAGVTQTPRYLIKTRGQQVTLSCSPISGHRSVSWYQQTPGQGLQFLFEYFSETQRNKGNFPGRFSGRQFSNSRSEMNVSTLELGDSALYLCASSGDNYNEQFFGPGTRLTVL.

This clonotype was recorded at least ten times. This sequence joins TRBV11-2 and TRBJ2-7; D is unresolved. The CDR3 has 14 amino acids. Germline V gene lookup returns CDR1 SGHAT and CDR2 FQNNGV. V gave up 1 base and J gave up 2 bases, with 9 bases separating them. CDR3 sequence: CASSLGDGAYEQYF. CDR3 sequence (DNA): TGTGCCAGCAGCTTAGGCGACGGTGCCTACGAGCAGTACTTC.

This clonotype was counted only a few times. The DNA for the CDR3 is TGTGCCAGCAGCGAACTAGCTGTCACGAACACCGGGGAGCTGTTTTTT. Protein product: CASSELAVTNTGELFF. V is TRBV7-2 and J is TRBJ2-2, with a possible D match to TRBD2 (6 bases). V was cut by 5 bases and J by 0 bases, with 13 bases left in between. Germline V gene sequence: CDR1 SGHTA, CDR2 FQGNSA. This CDR3 comprises 16 residues.

This clonotype was observed at least ten times. This chain links TRBV28 with TRBJ1-4; tentatively, D is TRBD1 (6 bases). The germline V and J ends were trimmed by 4 bases and 7 bases, with 22 bases remaining between them. CDR3 length: 17 residues. Looked up from germline, CDR1 is MDHEN and CDR2 is SYDVKM. The CDR3 DNA reads as TGTGCCAGCAGTTCCGTCTGGGGGGCGGCCTCTGGTGAAAAACTGTTTTTT. Amino acid sequence: CASSSVWGAASGEKLFF.

The chain joins TRBV6-2 or TRBV6-3 to TRBJ2-7, with D possibly called TRBD1 or TRBD2 (5 bases each). Germline values: CDR1 MNHEY, CDR2 SVGEGT. The CDR3 has 14 amino acids. The V and J ends lost 7 bases and 4 bases respectively, with 17 bases between them. CDR3 sequence reads: CASNGTHVLYEQYF. The CDR3 coding sequence is TGTGCCAGCAACGGGACCCACGTCCTTTACGAGCAGTACTTC.

The chain has TRBV30 and TRBJ1-2; D gene uncertain. This CDR3 region has 13 residues. Germline V gene sequence: CDR1 GTSNPN, CDR2 SVGIG (reference sequence). V was pared by 0 bases and J by 4 bases, with 9 bases between. CDR3: CAWSVRGAYGYTF. The CDR3 DNA reads as TGTGCCTGGAGTGTGCGGGGTGCCTATGGCTACACCTTC.

V usage is TRBV5-6 and J usage is TRBJ1-2; perhaps TRBD1 as D (5 bases). Trimming pared 0 bases from V and 8 bases from J, leaving 11 bases between. Germline V gene lookup returns CDR1 SGHDT and CDR2 YYEEEE. This CDR3 spans 13 amino acids. Here the CDR3 reads CASSLAVGDGYTF. CDR3 nucleotides: TGTGCCAGCAGCTTGGCGGTGGGGGACGGCTACACCTTC.

This clonotype has at least ten counts. The chain couples TRBV5-1 to TRBJ2-7; tentative D call: TRBD1 (6 bases). Looked up from germline, CDR1 is SGHRS and CDR2 is YFSETQ. Trimming left V 4 bases short and J 7 bases short, with 15 bases between. The CDR3 extends over 13 amino acids. The CDR3 nucleotides read TGCGCCAGCAGCCCTACCACCGACAGGGAGCAGTACTTC. This gives the protein CASSPTTDREQYF.

This clonotype turned up a few times. The chain uses TRBV6-5 and TRBJ2-2; no firm D call. Per the germline V gene, CDR1 is MNHEY and CDR2 is SVGAGI. The V and J ends lost 2 bases and 6 bases respectively, with 7 bases between them. The CDR3 consists of 13 residues. The CDR3 loop reads CASSYTAPGELFF. The CDR3 DNA reads TGTGCCAGCAGTTACACAGCACCCGGGGAGCTGTTTTTT.

Details on this clonotype: Since a much larger clone is just one base distant, this may be a read error. The V gene is TRBV7-2, the J gene TRBJ2-7; D is ambiguous. The CDR3 is 12 amino acids. Germline CDR1 is SGHTA and CDR2 is FQGNSA. CDR3 in DNA: TGTGTCAGCAGCCCAGCTGGTTACGAGCAGTACTTC. Amino acid sequence: CVSSPAGYEQYF. The full variable domain, in which reference TRBV7-2 and TRBJ2-7 provide the parts outside the CDR3, is GAGVSQSPSNKVTEKGKDVELRCDPISGHTALYWYRQSLGQGLEFLIYFQGNSAPDKSGLPSDRFSAERTGGSVSTLTIQRTQQEDSAVYLCVSSPAGYEQYFGPGTRLTVT.

The rearrangement joins TRBV5-5 to TRBJ1-5; no firm D call. In germline, CDR1 is SGHKS, CDR2 YYEKEE (reference sequence). The CDR3 length is 16 residues. The V and J ends lost 2 bases and 0 bases respectively, with 12 bases between them. CDR3 region: CASSFSDGFSNQPQHF. The DNA of the CDR3 is TGTGCCAGCAGCTTTTCTGACGGCTTTAGCAATCAGCCCCAGCATTTT.

This clonotype has more than one count but fewer than ten. The V call is TRBV18, the J call TRBJ2-7, with TRBD2 identical over 7 bases. Germline V gene sequence: CDR1 KGHSH, CDR2 LQKENI. The CDR3 consists of 15 residues. V lost 6 bases and J lost 4; bases outside the gene matches: 12. CDR3 sequence: CASSPSRGRAYEQYF. CDR3 coding DNA: TGTGCCAGCTCGCCCTCGAGAGGGAGGGCATACGAGCAGTACTTC.